This is a list of T cell receptor beta chains from one sample in a study of cytomegalovirus exposure and HLA in healthy donors. Using immunoSEQ multiplex PCR, the repertoire was profiled, and TCRdb retains in-frame clones only, with some absent. The profile shows 100,000 to 150,000 clones, roughly 70% of them singletons. Material for sequencing was PBMCs. The receptor set was obtained from a man aged 40-55 years in good health and CMV-seropositive. Each CDR3 is given with its conserved first and last residue. A D gene is named only where the DNA matches it firmly. For some rows the clone size is stated as once, few or many, or as a class when expanded; others skip it.

>-|TRBD1|TRBV5-6|TRBJ2-7
TGTGCCAGCAGCTTGGGGACAGGAGGATCCTACGAGCAGTACTTC
CASSLGTGGSYEQYF
>-|-|TRBV5-1|TRBJ2-5
TGCGCCAGCAGGCCACAATGGGGGCCTCAAGAGACCCAGTACTTC
CASRPQWGPQETQYF
>-|TRBD1|TRBV11-2|TRBJ1-1
TGTGCCAGCAGCTTACTCCCAGGGACAGCGCGAACTGAAGCTTTCTTT
CASSLLPGTARTEAFF
>-|-|TRBV6-5|TRBJ2-7
TGTGCCAGCAGTAGACCTAGTAACGAGCAGTACTTC
CASSRPSNEQYF
>-|TRBD1|TRBV6-5|TRBJ2-1
TGTGCCAGCAGTTACAGGGGACAGTGGGGCAATGAGCAGTTCTTC
CASSYRGQWGNEQFF
>-|TRBD1|TRBV18|TRBJ2-7
TGTGCCAGCTCACCACCGAGCTCCAGGGGGAGCTCCTACGAGCAGTACTTC
CASSPPSSRGSSYEQYF
>-|TRBD2|TRBV10-2|TRBJ2-3
TGCGCCAGCATAGCGGGAGACTTCACAGATACGCAGTATTTT
CASIAGDFTDTQYF
>-|TRBD1|TRBV18|TRBJ1-1
TGTGCCAGCTCACTGGGACAGGGGATAACGAACACTGAAGCTTTCTTT
CASSLGQGITNTEAFF
>few|-|TRBV5-1|TRBJ1-1
TGCGCCAGCAGCTTGACAGTGAGAAACACTGAAGCTTTCTTT
CASSLTVRNTEAFF
>-|TRBD2|TRBV11-1|TRBJ2-7
TGTGCCAGCACCAGGAGCGCGACGGGAGGTGGGGACGAGCAGTACTTC
CASTRSATGGGDEQYF
>-|TRBD1|TRBV9|TRBJ1-6
TGTGCCAGCAGCGCGAGTGGGACAGGGTATAATTCACCCCTCCACTTT
CASSASGTGYNSPLHF
>-|-|TRBV6-5|TRBJ1-5
TGTGCCAGCTCCGGACAGCCCTATAGCAATCAGCCCCAGCATTTT
CASSGQPYSNQPQHF
>-|-|TRBV28|TRBJ1-2
TGTGCCAGCAGTCGCCCGACAGTTCCGTATGGCTACACCTTC
CASSRPTVPYGYTF
>-|-|TRBV7-2|TRBJ2-2
TGTGCCAGCAGCCCTGGCGGGGTCACCGGGGAGCTGTTTTTT
CASSPGGVTGELFF
>-|TRBD1|TRBV7-9|TRBJ1-6
TGTGCCAGCAGCTTACAGGGGGCTGTTTCACCCCTCCACTTT
CASSLQGAVSPLHF
>-|-|TRBV10-2|TRBJ2-1
TGCGCCAGCCTCCGGGGGGCGGGACTCAGCTCCTACAATGAGCAGTTCTTC
CASLRGAGLSSYNEQFF
>-|TRBD2|TRBV28|TRBJ2-3
TGTGCCAGCAGTTTTCCCCGGTTTGTGGAGGGCGGGGGGGCTCGCACAGATACGCAGTATTTT
CASSFPRFVEGGGARTDTQYF
>-|-|TRBV6-1|TRBJ1-5
TGTGCCAGCAGTGGAGACACCTATCAGCCCCAGCATTTT
CASSGDTYQPQHF
>-|-|TRBV7-9|TRBJ1-5
TGTGCCAGCAGCGAAGGCGGGTTCGGTCAGCCCCAGCATTTT
CASSEGGFGQPQHF
>-|TRBD2|TRBV6-1|TRBJ2-2
TGTGCCAGCAACGGGGGGGGAACCGGGGAGCTGTTTTTT
CASNGGGTGELFF
>once|-|TRBV29-1|TRBJ1-1
TGCAGCGTAATCCGACGTCGCAGCGATGAAGCTTTCTTT
CSVIRRRSDEAFF
>-|-|TRBV7-9|TRBJ1-1
TGTGCCAGCAGAGGTCAGCGACTGAACACTGAAGCTTTCTTT
CASRGQRLNTEAFF
>-|-|TRBV7-8|TRBJ2-1
TGTGCCAGCAGCTTGCGGACAGGCGGGAACAATGAGCAGTTCTTC
CASSLRTGGNNEQFF
>-|TRBD1|TRBV5-1|TRBJ2-1
TGCGCCAGCAGCTTGGCCATGACAGGGGGCAGCTACAATGAGCAGTTCTTC
CASSLAMTGGSYNEQFF
>-|-|TRBV27|TRBJ1-1
TGTGCCAGCACCTATGGAGGGTCGAACACTGAAGCTTTCTTT
CASTYGGSNTEAFF
>-|-|TRBV5-8|TRBJ2-1
TGTGCCAGCAGCCTGGACAGCTCCTACAATGAGCAGTTCTTC
CASSLDSSYNEQFF
>-|-|TRBV27|TRBJ1-2
TGTGCCAGCAGTTCCTTGGACATCTATGGCTACACCTTC
CASSSLDIYGYTF
>-|TRBD1|TRBV23-1|TRBJ1-4
TGCGCCAGCAGGGACAGGGACGGAACAGGGACTAATGAAAAACTGTTTTTT
CASRDRDGTGTNEKLFF